The 15 T cell receptor beta chains below were found in one sample sequenced in a study of blood T cell dynamics during melanoma immunotherapy. Time point meaning: week 3, after first cycle of checkpoint inhibitor. Using immunoSEQ multiplex PCR, the repertoire was profiled, and TCRdb retains in-frame clones only, with some absent. The sample yields about 7,600 clones, about 83% seen once. The specimen comprised blood, sampled from a patient treated with checkpoint blockade. The receptors shown here come from a human donor with melanoma.

CDR3 bases: TGTGCCAGCAGTGAACAGACGGATACTGAAGCTTTCTTT. Translating it yields CASSEQTDTEAFF. The V gene is TRBV25-1, the J gene TRBJ1-1; no clear D gene. Per germline, CDR1 MGHDK and CDR2 SYGVNS. The CDR3 length is 13 residues. Trimming took 2 bases from V and 5 from J, leaving 9 bases between them.

The chain has TRBV4-1 and TRBJ1-4, with a possible D match to TRBD1 (6 bases). V lost 5 bases and J 2 bases, leaving 12 bases between the germline ends. This CDR3 contains 15 residues. Germline assignment: CDR1 MGHRA and CDR2 YSYEKL. The CDR3: CASSRGQSTNEKLFF. The CDR3 DNA sequence: TGCGCCAGCAGCAGAGGACAGTCTACTAATGAAAAACTGTTTTTT.

CDR3: CASSQRDITYEQYV. The CDR3 DNA follows: TGTGCCAGCAGCCAGCGGGATATAACCTACGAGCAGTACGTC. The J gene is TRBJ2-7, the V gene TRBV13; 7 bases are a match to TRBD2. CDR1 is PRHDT, CDR2 FYEKMQ, per germline (reference sequence). The length of the CDR3 is 14 residues. After removal of 5 bases from V and 2 bases from J, the junction contained 6 bases not matched to a gene.

The chain carries TRBV18 and TRBJ1-5; D is ambiguous. CDR1 is KGHSH, CDR2 LQKENI, per germline. The V end was cut by 0 bases, the J end by 15 bases, with 12 bases between. This CDR3 is 12 amino acids long. CDR3 sequence: CASSPPTGTRHF. CDR3 sequence (DNA): TGTGCCAGCTCACCACCGACTGGTACAAGGCATTTT.

The table lists this clone with a count of one. V and J are TRBV6-4 and TRBJ2-7; 10 bases fit TRBD2. Germline loops: CDR1 MRHNA, CDR2 SNTAGT. V shed 7 bases and J 0 bases; nucleotides not matched to a gene: 12. The CDR3 extends over 17 amino acids. As DNA, the CDR3 is TGTGCCAGCACCAAACTAGCGGGGCCTTTTTACTCCTACGAGCAGTACGTC. It translates to CASTKLAGPFYSYEQYV.

J is TRBJ2-1 and V is TRBV2; tentatively, D is TRBD2 (5 bases). Germline CDR1 is SNHLY and CDR2 is FYNNEI. With 6 bases removed from V and 12 bases from J, the gap between germline ends came to 15 bases. The CDR3 length is 12 residues. This CDR3 reads CASSSGGSTQFF. The CDR3 DNA follows: TGTGCCAGCAGCTCCGGAGGCAGCACGCAGTTCTTC. Using reference TRBV2 and TRBJ2-1 for the parts outside the CDR3, the full variable domain is EPEVTQTPSHQVTQMGQEVILRCVPISNHLYFYWYRQILGQKVEFLVSFYNNEISEKSEIFDDQFSVERPDGSNFTLKIRSTKLEDSAMYFCASSSGGSTQFFGPGTRLTVL.

The chain couples TRBV5-4 to TRBJ1-4; 11 bases are a match to TRBD1. The CDR3 is 14 amino acids. CDR1 and CDR2 from the germline V gene are SGHNT and YYREEE (reference sequence). Unmatched junction bases numbered 6, after V lost 4 bases and J lost 10 bases. The CDR3 DNA follows: TGTGCCAGCAGCCCCGGACAGGGGGCAACAAAACTGTTTTTT. Translated: CASSPGQGATKLFF.

This clone turned up a few times. The chain employs TRBV18 and TRBJ1-1; D unresolved. Trimming took off 0 bases at V and 0 bases at J, with 5 bases between the two ends. There are 14 residues in the CDR3. CDR1 and CDR2 (germline): KGHSH, LQKENI. The CDR3 nucleotides read TGTGCCAGCTCACCACCCTCGGTGAACACTGAAGCTTTCTTT. Protein sequence: CASSPPSVNTEAFF.

The CDR3 reads CASSRDSGGRNIQYF. The CDR3 DNA follows: TGTGCCAGCAGCCGGGACAGCGGGGGTCGAAACATTCAGTACTTC. The rearrangement uses TRBV27 and TRBJ2-4, with TRBD2 as a possible D gene (8 bases). The CDR3 runs 15 residues. Germline V CDR1 and CDR2: MNHEY, SMNVEV (reference sequence). Trimming took off 6 bases at V and 6 bases at J, with 18 bases between the two ends.

This clone was seen just once. The rearrangement links TRBV30 to TRBJ1-2; D is uncertain. There are 14 residues in the CDR3. Germline CDR1 is GTSNPN and CDR2 is SVGIG (reference sequence). Between the trimmed V and J ends, which lost 4 bases and 0 bases, there was a span of 12 bases. CDR3 coding DNA: TGTGCCTGGACCCCCGGCAGCACTAACTATGGCTACACCTTC. It translates to CAWTPGSTNYGYTF.

V gene TRBV30 combines with J gene TRBJ2-7; D possibly corresponds to TRBD1 (6 bases). CDR1 is GTSNPN, CDR2 SVGIG, per germline (reference sequence). This CDR3 has 14 amino acids. Trimming pared 0 bases from V and 9 bases from J, leaving 18 bases between. As DNA, the CDR3 is TGTGCCTGGAGTGTCAGGGGCAGCGGCCCTTTGCAGTACGTC. This gives the protein CAWSVRGSGPLQYV.

This clone was counted a single time. The genes are TRBV5-6 and TRBJ1-2; no clear D. Deletions cut 0 bases from V and 2 bases from J, with 8 bases between. This CDR3 contains 14 residues. Germline CDR1 is SGHDT and CDR2 is YYEEEE. The CDR3 loop reads CASSLGLLNYGYTF. The DNA for the CDR3 is TGTGCCAGCAGCTTGGGATTATTAAACTATGGCTACACCTTC.

The chain links TRBV5-1 to TRBJ1-5; D gene uncertain. V was shortened by 0 bases and J by 0 bases, with 7 bases between the two germline ends. This CDR3 is 15 amino acids long. From germline, CDR1 is SGHRS and CDR2 YFSETQ. In DNA, the CDR3 is TGCGCCAGCAGCTTGGACGGGAATAGCAATCAGCCCCAGCATTTT. Translating gives CASSLDGNSNQPQHF.

The chain links TRBV25-1 to TRBJ2-6; D is unclear. Trimming cost V 1 base and J 1 base, with 5 bases left between them. The CDR3 is made up of 15 amino acids. Per the germline V gene, CDR1 is MGHDK and CDR2 is SYGVNS. The chain's CDR3 is CASSEWGSGANVLTF. CDR3 nucleotides: TGTGCCAGCAGTGAATGGGGATCTGGGGCCAACGTCCTGACTTTC.

The chain is built from TRBV27 and TRBJ2-5; 8 bases are shared with TRBD2. The J segment lost 11 bases and the V segment lost 4 bases, leaving 12 bases of the junction unmatched. Germline V lookup: CDR1 MNHEY, CDR2 SMNVEV (reference sequence). CDR3 length: 14 residues. In nucleotides, the CDR3 is TGTGCCAGCAGTTCGGGGACTAGTCAAGGTCCGCAGTACTTC. Its protein product is CASSSGTSQGPQYF.